This T cell receptor (beta chain) comes out of a study of tumor-infiltrating lymphocytes in localized non-small cell lung cancer. Study context: Tumor tissue and non-adjacent uninvolved lung came from each patient.

Study conclusions and caveats: IM1 and IM2 tumors showed no difference in T-cell fraction. Different pieces of the same tissue went to different assays, confounding technical variation with intratumor heterogeneity. Compared with uninvolved lung, tumors showed higher T cell infiltration by TCRbeta sequencing.

Profiling relied on immunoSEQ multiplex PCR, and the TCRdb table lists in-frame clones only, not all of them. The table shows a few thousand clones, with 45% to 60% occurring only once. The V gene lost 6 bases and the J gene lost 3 bases, with 6 bases spanning the gap. This CDR3 contains 11 residues. Germline V gene sequence: CDR1 LNHDA, CDR2 SQIVND (reference sequence). This clone was counted a few times. The target antigen is unknown. This chain uses TRBV19 with TRBJ2-7; D is uncertain. The sample taken for sequencing was uninvolved lung tissue not adjacent to the tumor. The clonotype originates from a human donor with non-small cell lung cancer. Some clones in this sample may be carry-over from other donors' samples. The chain's CDR3 is CASSTYYEQYF. CDR3 coding DNA: TGTGCCAGTAGCACGTACTACGAGCAGTACTTC. The full variable domain, with the rest looked up from reference TRBV19 and TRBJ2-7, is DGGITQSPKYLFRKEGQNVTLSCEQNLNHDAMYWYRQDPGQGLRLIYYSQIVNDFQKGDIAEGYSVSREKKESFPLTVTSAQKNPTAFYLCASSTYYEQYFGPGTRLTVT.